This is a list of T cell receptor beta chains from one sample in a study of blood T cell repertoires in COVID-19. Using immunoSEQ multiplex PCR, the repertoire was profiled, and TCRdb retains in-frame clones only, with some absent. The repertoire holds 60,000 to 90,000 clones, 80% to 85% seen once, with 3.5% in the top ten. Sequencing input: peripheral blood. Every receptor here comes from a man aged 50 to 60 with acute or convalescent COVID-19. CDR3s include the opening cysteine and the closing phenylalanine or tryptophan. Fields, in order: J gene, D gene, clone size, CDR3 length, V gene, CDR3 protein, CDR3 DNA. D genes are given only for firm matches. Expanded clones are given a class, and other clones once, few, many or no size at all.

j_gene: TRBJ1-5; d_gene: TRBD1; abundance: once; len: 15; v_gene: TRBV4-3; CDR3aa: CASSQDPGGDQPQHF; CDR3nt: TGCGCCAGCAGCCAAGATCCAGGGGGCGATCAGCCCCAGCATTTT
j_gene: TRBJ2-7; d_gene: TRBD1; abundance: few; len: 16; v_gene: TRBV27; CDR3aa: CASSPGTAAWGSEQYF; CDR3nt: TGTGCCAGCAGTCCCGGGACAGCCGCTTGGGGCTCCGAGCAGTACTTC
j_gene: TRBJ1-2; d_gene: TRBD1; abundance: .; len: 14; v_gene: TRBV3-1/TRBV3-2; CDR3aa: CASSRGQGGFGYTF; CDR3nt: TGTGCCAGCAGCCGAGGACAGGGGGGTTTTGGCTACACCTTC
j_gene: TRBJ1-6; d_gene: .; abundance: once; len: 15; v_gene: TRBV19; CDR3aa: CASSQGLSPYSPLHF; CDR3nt: TGTGCCAGTAGTCAGGGGCTTTCTCCATATTCACCCCTCCACTTT
j_gene: TRBJ1-5; d_gene: TRBD1; abundance: .; len: 15; v_gene: TRBV19; CDR3aa: CASSGTGYSNQPQHF; CDR3nt: TGTGCCAGTAGCGGGACAGGTTATAGCAATCAGCCCCAGCATTTT
j_gene: TRBJ2-7; d_gene: TRBD1; abundance: .; len: 15; v_gene: TRBV7-6; CDR3aa: CASSPGTGAPYEQYF; CDR3nt: TGTGCCAGCAGCCCCGGGACAGGGGCCCCCTACGAGCAGTACTTC
j_gene: TRBJ2-3; d_gene: TRBD1; abundance: .; len: 15; v_gene: TRBV29-1; CDR3aa: CSVVRGTGGTDTQYF; CDR3nt: TGCAGCGTTGTTCGCGGGACAGGGGGCACAGATACGCAGTATTTT
j_gene: TRBJ2-7; d_gene: TRBD2; abundance: .; len: 15; v_gene: TRBV6-5; CDR3aa: CASSPTSGASYEQYF; CDR3nt: TGTGCCAGCAGTCCCACTAGCGGAGCTTCCTACGAGCAGTACTTC
j_gene: TRBJ2-7; d_gene: .; abundance: .; len: 13; v_gene: TRBV11-2; CDR3aa: CASSPTGSYEQYF; CDR3nt: TGTGCCAGCAGCCCCACAGGGAGCTACGAGCAGTACTTC
j_gene: TRBJ2-7; d_gene: .; abundance: .; len: 12; v_gene: TRBV18; CDR3aa: CASSDRSYEQYF; CDR3nt: TGTGCCAGCTCAGACAGAAGCTACGAGCAGTACTTC
j_gene: TRBJ2-3; d_gene: .; abundance: .; len: 12; v_gene: TRBV6-2/TRBV6-3; CDR3aa: CASSTTMMGQYF; CDR3nt: TGTGCCAGCAGTACCACTATGATGGGGCAGTATTTT
j_gene: TRBJ2-1; d_gene: .; abundance: .; len: 13; v_gene: TRBV2; CDR3aa: CASGESSYNEQFF; CDR3nt: TGTGCCTCCGGGGAGAGCTCCTACAATGAGCAGTTCTTC
j_gene: TRBJ1-2; d_gene: TRBD1; abundance: .; len: 15; v_gene: TRBV28; CDR3aa: CASSPPDRIHYGYTF; CDR3nt: TGTGCCAGCAGTCCCCCGGACAGGATCCACTATGGCTACACCTTC
j_gene: TRBJ2-7; d_gene: TRBD1; abundance: many; len: 16; v_gene: TRBV18; CDR3aa: CASSTLQGSPAYEQYF; CDR3nt: TGTGCCAGCTCAACGTTACAGGGGAGTCCAGCCTACGAGCAGTACTTC
j_gene: TRBJ1-1; d_gene: TRBD1; abundance: .; len: 14; v_gene: TRBV6-5; CDR3aa: CASSLEGATTEAFF; CDR3nt: TGTGCCAGCAGTTTAGAGGGGGCGACCACTGAAGCTTTCTTT
j_gene: TRBJ2-7; d_gene: TRBD1; abundance: .; len: 15; v_gene: TRBV13; CDR3aa: CASSLGRDSVHEQYF; CDR3nt: TGTGCCAGCAGCTTAGGCAGGGACAGCGTCCACGAGCAGTACTTC
j_gene: TRBJ2-1; d_gene: .; abundance: .; len: 12; v_gene: TRBV12-3/TRBV12-4; CDR3aa: CASSLSGREQFF; CDR3nt: TGTGCCAGCAGTTTATCGGGTCGTGAGCAGTTCTTC
j_gene: TRBJ2-1; d_gene: TRBD2; abundance: .; len: 15; v_gene: TRBV5-6; CDR3aa: CASSLLGTTYNEQFF; CDR3nt: TGTGCCAGCAGCCTTCTCGGGACTACTTACAATGAGCAGTTCTTC
j_gene: TRBJ1-2; d_gene: .; abundance: .; len: 15; v_gene: TRBV7-2; CDR3aa: CASSLGAGPGDGYTF; CDR3nt: TGTGCCAGCAGCTTAGGGGCAGGACCCGGGGATGGCTACACCTTC
j_gene: TRBJ2-7; d_gene: TRBD1; abundance: .; len: 14; v_gene: TRBV28; CDR3aa: CASSLGVDRDEQYF; CDR3nt: TGTGCCAGCAGTTTAGGGGTCGACAGGGACGAGCAGTACTTC
j_gene: TRBJ1-5; d_gene: TRBD1; abundance: .; len: 16; v_gene: TRBV10-3; CDR3aa: CAISDHPQGNNQPQHF; CDR3nt: TGTGCCATCAGTGATCACCCACAGGGGAACAATCAGCCCCAGCATTTT
j_gene: TRBJ2-7; d_gene: TRBD1; abundance: .; len: 15; v_gene: TRBV11-2; CDR3aa: CASSLTDRGAYEQYF; CDR3nt: TGTGCCAGCAGCTTAACCGACAGGGGGGCCTACGAGCAGTACTTC
j_gene: TRBJ2-7; d_gene: TRBD1; abundance: .; len: 15; v_gene: TRBV7-2; CDR3aa: CASSSGQGGGYEQYF; CDR3nt: TGTGCCAGCAGCTCGGGACAGGGGGGTGGCTACGAGCAGTACTTC
j_gene: TRBJ1-5; d_gene: TRBD1; abundance: .; len: 15; v_gene: TRBV18; CDR3aa: CASSPPGQGGGPQHF; CDR3nt: TGTGCCAGCTCACCACCGGGACAGGGCGGCGGACCCCAGCATTTT
j_gene: TRBJ2-1; d_gene: .; abundance: .; len: 12; v_gene: TRBV7-2; CDR3aa: CASSLVGLEQFF; CDR3nt: TGTGCCAGCAGCTTAGTGGGACTGGAGCAGTTCTTC
j_gene: TRBJ2-5; d_gene: TRBD1; abundance: once; len: 15; v_gene: TRBV19; CDR3aa: CASSPGTGKKETQYF; CDR3nt: TGTGCCAGTAGTCCCGGGACAGGGAAAAAAGAGACCCAGTACTTC
j_gene: TRBJ2-1; d_gene: .; abundance: once; len: 16; v_gene: TRBV4-2; CDR3aa: CASSQDASSGYNEQFF; CDR3nt: TGTGCCAGCAGCCAAGACGCTTCCTCGGGGTACAATGAGCAGTTCTTC
j_gene: TRBJ2-1; d_gene: .; abundance: .; len: 13; v_gene: TRBV11-3; CDR3aa: CASSLAGVHEQFF; CDR3nt: TGTGCCAGCAGCTTAGCGGGAGTCCATGAGCAGTTCTTC
j_gene: TRBJ2-7; d_gene: .; abundance: .; len: 12; v_gene: TRBV12-3/TRBV12-4; CDR3aa: CASSLNRIEQYF; CDR3nt: TGTGCCAGCAGTTTAAACAGGATCGAGCAGTACTTC
j_gene: TRBJ2-1; d_gene: TRBD1; abundance: .; len: 14; v_gene: TRBV7-3; CDR3aa: CASSTGTGGHEQFF; CDR3nt: TGTGCCAGCAGCACCGGGACAGGGGGCCATGAGCAGTTCTTC
j_gene: TRBJ1-5; d_gene: TRBD1; abundance: once; len: 17; v_gene: TRBV7-9; CDR3aa: CASSFGTGDYSNQPQHF; CDR3nt: TGTGCCAGCAGCTTTGGGACAGGAGATTATAGCAATCAGCCCCAGCATTTT
j_gene: TRBJ2-3; d_gene: .; abundance: few; len: 14; v_gene: TRBV6-5; CDR3aa: CASSSLAGEGTQYF; CDR3nt: TGTGCCAGCAGTTCTCTAGCAGGGGAGGGTACGCAGTATTTT
j_gene: TRBJ2-3; d_gene: TRBD2; abundance: .; len: 16; v_gene: TRBV5-6; CDR3aa: CASRRIAGGNTDTQYF; CDR3nt: TGTGCCAGCAGGAGAATAGCGGGGGGAAACACAGATACGCAGTATTTT
j_gene: TRBJ2-7; d_gene: .; abundance: .; len: 15; v_gene: TRBV21-1; CDR3aa: CASSKATGGFYEQYF; CDR3nt: TGTGCCAGCAGCAAAGCGACAGGGGGCTTCTACGAGCAGTACTTC
j_gene: TRBJ2-7; d_gene: TRBD2; abundance: .; len: 13; v_gene: TRBV7-6; CDR3aa: CASAQGGGYEQYF; CDR3nt: TGTGCCAGCGCCCAGGGCGGGGGCTACGAGCAGTACTTC
j_gene: TRBJ1-6; d_gene: TRBD1; abundance: .; len: 13; v_gene: TRBV30; CDR3aa: CAWRGQENSPLHF; CDR3nt: TGTGCCTGGAGGGGACAGGAGAATTCACCCCTCCACTTT
j_gene: TRBJ1-2; d_gene: TRBD1; abundance: .; len: 14; v_gene: TRBV6-2/TRBV6-3; CDR3aa: CASSYRTGGYGYTF; CDR3nt: TGTGCCAGCAGTTACCGGACAGGGGGCTATGGCTACACCTTC
j_gene: TRBJ2-2; d_gene: .; abundance: .; len: 14; v_gene: TRBV2; CDR3aa: CASSEAAATGELFF; CDR3nt: TGTGCCAGCAGTGAAGCGGCAGCGACCGGGGAGCTGTTTTTT
j_gene: TRBJ2-4; d_gene: .; abundance: .; len: 13; v_gene: TRBV29-1; CDR3aa: CSVEEAIGRPQYF; CDR3nt: TGCAGCGTTGAAGAAGCTATTGGCAGGCCTCAGTACTTC
j_gene: TRBJ1-5; d_gene: .; abundance: .; len: 14; v_gene: TRBV6-4; CDR3aa: CASSNTASNQPQHF; CDR3nt: TGTGCCAGCAGTAATACAGCTAGCAATCAGCCCCAGCATTTT
j_gene: TRBJ1-1; d_gene: .; abundance: once; len: 14; v_gene: TRBV7-8; CDR3aa: CASRAGVSNTEAFF; CDR3nt: TGTGCCAGCAGGGCAGGGGTTTCGAACACTGAAGCTTTCTTT
j_gene: TRBJ2-1; d_gene: TRBD2; abundance: .; len: 16; v_gene: TRBV9; CDR3aa: CASSPQTSASYNEQFF; CDR3nt: TGTGCCAGCAGCCCCCAGACTAGCGCTTCCTACAATGAGCAGTTCTTC
j_gene: TRBJ1-1; d_gene: .; abundance: .; len: 14; v_gene: TRBV7-9; CDR3aa: CASSPKGLDAEAFF; CDR3nt: TGTGCCAGCAGTCCGAAGGGGCTGGACGCTGAAGCTTTCTTT
j_gene: TRBJ2-3; d_gene: .; abundance: .; len: 13; v_gene: TRBV6-6; CDR3aa: CASSSGSADTQYF; CDR3nt: TGTGCCAGCAGCTCGGGAAGTGCAGATACGCAGTATTTT
j_gene: TRBJ1-3; d_gene: TRBD1; abundance: .; len: 14; v_gene: TRBV29-1; CDR3aa: CSVEQTGAGNTIYF; CDR3nt: TGCAGCGTTGAACAGACAGGGGCTGGAAACACCATATATTTT
j_gene: TRBJ2-3; d_gene: .; abundance: few; len: 15; v_gene: TRBV5-6; CDR3aa: CASSLFIQGTDTQYF; CDR3nt: TGTGCCAGCAGCTTGTTTATCCAGGGTACAGATACGCAGTATTTT
j_gene: TRBJ2-5; d_gene: TRBD1; abundance: .; len: 15; v_gene: TRBV11-2; CDR3aa: CASSYESYRGETQYF; CDR3nt: TGTGCCAGCAGTTACGAGAGTTACAGGGGTGAGACCCAGTACTTC
j_gene: TRBJ1-1; d_gene: .; abundance: .; len: 15; v_gene: TRBV5-4; CDR3aa: CASSVPGPQGTEAFF; CDR3nt: TGTGCCAGCAGCGTTCCCGGGCCTCAGGGCACTGAAGCTTTCTTT
j_gene: TRBJ2-1; d_gene: TRBD2; abundance: .; len: 18; v_gene: TRBV10-2; CDR3aa: CASRPGLAGGFTINEQFF; CDR3nt: TGCGCCAGCAGACCGGGACTAGCGGGAGGGTTTACTATCAATGAGCAGTTCTTC
j_gene: TRBJ1-3; d_gene: .; abundance: .; len: 15; v_gene: TRBV5-4; CDR3aa: CASSLDRYSGNTIYF; CDR3nt: TGTGCCAGCAGCTTGGACAGGTACTCTGGAAACACCATATATTTT
j_gene: TRBJ2-3; d_gene: TRBD2; abundance: .; len: 16; v_gene: TRBV6-2/TRBV6-3; CDR3aa: CASSWRSGSGADTQYF; CDR3nt: TGTGCCAGCAGCTGGCGCAGCGGGAGTGGTGCAGATACGCAGTATTTT
j_gene: TRBJ2-7; d_gene: TRBD1; abundance: .; len: 18; v_gene: TRBV7-9; CDR3aa: CASSSTRGLLLASYEQYF; CDR3nt: TGTGCCAGCAGCTCCACTAGGGGGCTCCTTCTGGCCTCCTACGAGCAGTACTTC
j_gene: TRBJ1-5; d_gene: .; abundance: .; len: 11; v_gene: TRBV12-5; CDR3aa: CASGTGQPQHF; CDR3nt: TGTGCTAGTGGTACAGGTCAGCCCCAGCATTTT
j_gene: TRBJ2-2; d_gene: .; abundance: .; len: 13; v_gene: TRBV7-2; CDR3aa: CASSATYTGELFF; CDR3nt: TGTGCCAGCAGCGCTACTTACACCGGGGAGCTGTTTTTT
j_gene: TRBJ2-1; d_gene: TRBD2; abundance: .; len: 16; v_gene: TRBV5-6; CDR3aa: CASSFISGRFYNEQFF; CDR3nt: TGTGCCAGCAGCTTTATTAGCGGGAGGTTCTACAATGAGCAGTTCTTC
j_gene: TRBJ2-6; d_gene: .; abundance: few; len: 13; v_gene: TRBV7-3; CDR3aa: CASSFFGANVLTF; CDR3nt: TGTGCCAGCAGCTTCTTTGGGGCCAACGTCCTGACTTTC
j_gene: TRBJ2-7; d_gene: .; abundance: .; len: 13; v_gene: TRBV10-1; CDR3aa: CASSESSYYEQYF; CDR3nt: TGCGCCAGCAGTGAGTCGAGTTACTACGAGCAGTACTTC
j_gene: TRBJ1-1; d_gene: .; abundance: .; len: 15; v_gene: TRBV11-3; CDR3aa: CASSLVVAGPSKAFF; CDR3nt: TGTGCCAGCAGCTTAGTGGTAGCAGGGCCGTCGAAAGCTTTCTTT
j_gene: TRBJ2-6; d_gene: TRBD1; abundance: .; len: 20; v_gene: TRBV10-3; CDR3aa: CAISPPPWNRGNSGANVLTF; CDR3nt: TGTGCCATCAGTCCTCCCCCGTGGAACAGGGGAAACTCTGGGGCCAACGTCCTGACTTTC
j_gene: TRBJ1-2; d_gene: .; abundance: .; len: 16; v_gene: TRBV18; CDR3aa: CASSPPDSRHRYGYTF; CDR3nt: TGTGCCAGCTCACCCCCGGACAGCCGACACCGGTATGGCTACACCTTC